A selection of T cell receptor beta chains follows, all from one sample in a study of response to subunit inactivated influenza vaccine. TCRdb re-analysed the RT-PCR reads in MiXCR, keeping a single row per CDR3 protein. This repertoire shows hundreds of thousands of distinct CDR3 sequences, around a sixth found once; its top ten account for roughly 11%. Source: PBMCs from blood, taken 12 days after vaccination. Receptor source: a man aged 45 to 65 who received an inactivated influenza vaccine. The CDR3 runs from the conserved cysteine through the conserved F or W. The D gene is left open where the match is weak. Clone size is stated in some rows and not others, as once, few, many or a class when expanded.

D gene,V gene,clone size,J gene,CDR3 DNA,CDR3 protein
.,TRBV10-3,few,TRBJ1-2,TGTGCCATCAGTGAGGGCCAGGTCGATCGCTACACCTTC,CAISEGQVDRYTF
.,TRBV7-2,.,TRBJ2-7,TGTGCCAGCAGCCCCGCGGCCAAAGGGTACGAGCAGTACTTC,CASSPAAKGYEQYF
.,TRBV5-1,.,TRBJ2-7,TGCGCCAGCAGAAGAGGTCCCCTCGCAAACTACGAGCAGTACTTC,CASRRGPLANYEQYF
.,TRBV4-3,few,TRBJ2-3,TGCGCCAGCAGCCAAGATTTTTCGAAACATACGCAGTATTTT,CASSQDFSKHTQYF
.,TRBV20-1,few,TRBJ1-1,TGCAGTGCTAGAATGGGGGGCGGTGGGACTGAAGCTTTCTTT,CSARMGGGGTEAFF
.,TRBV6-5,many,TRBJ1-1,TGTGCCAGCAGTTACCGATGGAACACTGAAGCTTTCTTT,CASSYRWNTEAFF
TRBD1,TRBV30,few,TRBJ2-7,TGTGCCTGGACCCTGACAGGGGCCCCCTACGAGCAGTACTTC,CAWTLTGAPYEQYF
TRBD1,TRBV10-3,few,TRBJ2-7,TGTGCCATCAGTGAGGGACAGGTCCGGAACTACGAGCAGTACTTC,CAISEGQVRNYEQYF
.,TRBV28,few,TRBJ1-1,TGTGCCAGCAGTTTATATCCCAGGGGTGGCACTGAAGCTTTCTTT,CASSLYPRGGTEAFF
TRBD2,TRBV28,few,TRBJ2-1,TGTGCCAGCAGTCGGCCTAGCGGGAGGAGGGTTGAGCAGTTCTTC,CASSRPSGRRVEQFF
.,TRBV10-3,few,TRBJ1-5,TGTGCCATCAGTGAGTCGGGGGGGCAGCCCCAGCATTTT,CAISESGGQPQHF
.,TRBV5-6,.,TRBJ2-1,TGTGCCAGCAGCCCGGGGTCCGAAAGGCAGTTCTTC,CASSPGSERQFF
.,TRBV7-2,few,TRBJ2-7,TGTGCCAGTGGGTCGCGCCACGGGTTTGTGTCCTACGAGCAGTACTTC,CASGSRHGFVSYEQYF
.,TRBV5-1,.,TRBJ2-7,TGCGCCAGCAGCTTGGGAAGGGAACGTTCCTACGAGCAGTACTTC,CASSLGRERSYEQYF
TRBD2,TRBV29-1,many,TRBJ2-7,TGCAGCGCCGGGAGGGCCTACGAGCAGTACTTC,CSAGRAYEQYF
.,TRBV29-1,.,TRBJ1-2,TGCAGCGTTGAAGGACGGGACCAGGTGTATGGCTACACCTTC,CSVEGRDQVYGYTF
.,TRBV7-3,.,TRBJ2-3,TGTGCCAGAAGCTACACCGGTCGGAGCACAGATACGCAGTATTTT,CARSYTGRSTDTQYF